This T cell receptor beta chain appears in the sequencing data of a study of Graves' ophthalmopathy and Graves' hyperthyroidism. Study-wide background: Peripheral blood was gathered at the point of initial diagnosis, before any treatment started. Findings of the study overall: In blood appeared most of the expanded thyroid clonotypes whose frequency exceeded 0.001. With around 70% sensitivity and more than 72% specificity, the model predicted ophthalmopathy progression. A 13-signature model separated ophthalmopathy from stable hyperthyroidism, reaching around 90% sensitivity and roughly 81% specificity cross-validated.

Per the germline V gene, CDR1 is SEHNR and CDR2 is FQNEAQ (reference sequence). The CDR3 is made up of 16 amino acids. Trimming cost V 1 base and J 4 bases; bases outside gene matches: 9. Comment on this clonotype: No antigen is known for it.

Amplification of the TCR beta CDR3 regions used RNA transcripts (as template). RT-PCR was first run with HTBI primers, then multiplex PCR in a second round. TCRdb itself ran the multiplex PCR reads through MiXCR, one entry per CDR3 protein. The sample includes 600,000 to 950,000 distinct CDR3 sequences, 35% to 50% of them seen just once. The genes are TRBV7-9 and TRBJ2-7; TRBD1 agrees at 8 bases. Sequenced input: peripheral blood. This TCR derives from an adult man with Graves' ophthalmopathy. The CDR3 DNA is TGTGCCAGCAGCTTAGGGGCTGGGGACAGGCCTTACGAGCAGTACTTC. Protein product: CASSLGAGDRPYEQYF.